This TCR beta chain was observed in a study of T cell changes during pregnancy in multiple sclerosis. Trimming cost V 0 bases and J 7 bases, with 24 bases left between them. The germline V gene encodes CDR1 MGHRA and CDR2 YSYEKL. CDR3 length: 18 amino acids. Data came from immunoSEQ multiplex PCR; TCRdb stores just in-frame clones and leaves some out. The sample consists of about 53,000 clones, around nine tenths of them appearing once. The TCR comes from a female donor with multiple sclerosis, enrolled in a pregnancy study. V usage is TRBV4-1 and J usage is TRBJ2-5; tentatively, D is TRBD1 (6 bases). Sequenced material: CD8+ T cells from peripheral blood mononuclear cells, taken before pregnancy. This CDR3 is CASSQDLQGIGELGTQYF. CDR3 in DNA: TGCGCCAGCAGCCAAGATCTACAGGGAATCGGAGAGCTTGGGACCCAGTACTTC.